This T cell receptor beta chain was recovered during a study of long-term antiretroviral therapy in people with HIV. General study points: Blood, drawn from the mid-2000s to the late 2010s, may reflect older ART regimens. ART adherence, viral resistance and therapy changes went unrecorded. ART was followed by higher diversity that remained below transplant donor controls.

No donor had fewer than one pre-ART PBMC sample or fewer than two post-ART PBMC samples. The libraries were made with immunoSEQ v3.0 at survey level. Sequencing was performed with immunoSEQ multiplex PCR; in TCRdb, only in-frame clones are kept and a portion is missing. Of around 40,000 clones listed, 86% are singletons. Germline lookup yields CDR1 SGHTA and CDR2 FQGTGA. This CDR3 comprises 15 residues. V dropped 5 bases and J dropped 1 base, with 9 bases sitting between them. The sample holds a few counts of this clone. Antigen specificity is unknown. The chain employs TRBV7-3 and TRBJ2-6, with D unclear. The receptor's source is a woman between 50 and 59 years old with HIV. Sample: unsorted PBMCs, taken 0.1 years before starting antiretroviral therapy. Here the CDR3 reads CASSPLGSGANVLTF. The CDR3, as DNA: TGTGCCAGCAGCCCTCTGGGTTCTGGGGCCAACGTCCTGACTTTC.